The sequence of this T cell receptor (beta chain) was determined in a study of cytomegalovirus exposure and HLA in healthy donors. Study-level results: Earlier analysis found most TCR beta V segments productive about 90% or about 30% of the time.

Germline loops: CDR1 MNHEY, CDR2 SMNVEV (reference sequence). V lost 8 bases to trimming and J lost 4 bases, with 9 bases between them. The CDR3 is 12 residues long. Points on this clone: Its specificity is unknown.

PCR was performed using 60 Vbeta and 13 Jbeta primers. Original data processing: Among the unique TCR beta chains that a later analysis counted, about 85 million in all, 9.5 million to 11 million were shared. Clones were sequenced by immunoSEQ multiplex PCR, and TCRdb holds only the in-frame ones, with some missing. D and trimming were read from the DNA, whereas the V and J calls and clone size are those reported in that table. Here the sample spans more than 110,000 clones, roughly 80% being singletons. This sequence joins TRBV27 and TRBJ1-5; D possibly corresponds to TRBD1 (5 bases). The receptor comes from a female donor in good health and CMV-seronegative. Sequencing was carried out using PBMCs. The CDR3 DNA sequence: TGTGCCAGCGGGGAGGGGAATCAGCCCCAGCATTTT. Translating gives CASGEGNQPQHF.